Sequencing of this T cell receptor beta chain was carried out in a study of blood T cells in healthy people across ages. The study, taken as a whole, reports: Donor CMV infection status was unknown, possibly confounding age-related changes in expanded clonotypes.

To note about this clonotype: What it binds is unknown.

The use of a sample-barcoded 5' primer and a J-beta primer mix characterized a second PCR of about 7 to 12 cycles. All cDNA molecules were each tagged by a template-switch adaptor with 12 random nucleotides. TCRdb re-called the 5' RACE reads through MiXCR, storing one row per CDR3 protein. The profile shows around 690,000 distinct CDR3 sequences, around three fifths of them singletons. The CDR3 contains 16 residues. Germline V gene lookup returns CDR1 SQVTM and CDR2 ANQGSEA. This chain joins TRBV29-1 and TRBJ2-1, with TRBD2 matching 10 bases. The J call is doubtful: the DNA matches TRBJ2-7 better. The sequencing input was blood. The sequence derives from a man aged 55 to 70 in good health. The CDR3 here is CSVEGTAGGPYNEQYF. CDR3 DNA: TGCAGCGTAGAGGGGACAGCGGGGGGGCCTTACAATGAGCAGTACTTC.